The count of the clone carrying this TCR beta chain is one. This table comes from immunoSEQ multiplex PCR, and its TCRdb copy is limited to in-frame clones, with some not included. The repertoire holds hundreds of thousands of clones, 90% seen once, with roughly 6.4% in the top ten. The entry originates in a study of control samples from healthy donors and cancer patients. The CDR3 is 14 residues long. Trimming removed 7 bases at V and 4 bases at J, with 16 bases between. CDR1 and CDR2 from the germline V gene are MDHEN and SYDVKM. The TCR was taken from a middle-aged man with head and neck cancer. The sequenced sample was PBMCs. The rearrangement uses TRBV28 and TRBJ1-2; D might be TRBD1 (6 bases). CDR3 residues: CASTPGGRAYGYTF. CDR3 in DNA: TGTGCCAGCACCCCCGGGGGCAGGGCCTATGGCTACACCTTC.